One sample yielded the 13 T cell receptor beta chains listed below, sequenced in a study of shared clonotypes between healthy human individuals. TCRdb's table, derived via immunoSEQ multiplex PCR, lists solely in-frame clones and lacks some. The sample gives 1,100,000 or so clones, around 78% of which show up once; approximately 0.56% is in the top ten. The specimen sequenced was memory CD4+ T cells from PBMCs. As to subset: CD45RA-negative fraction. The receptors come from a man aged 18 to 29 in good health. Some clones in this sample may be carry-over from other donors' samples.

The chain employs TRBV5-1 and TRBJ2-3; 7 bases agree with TRBD2. Per the germline V gene, CDR1 is SGHRS and CDR2 is YFSETQ. The CDR3 has 15 amino acids. The junction had 3 bases not matched to a gene; V was cut back by 2 bases and J by 0 bases. CDR3 nucleotide sequence: TGCGCCAGCAGCTTTGGCGGGAGTAGCACAGATACGCAGTATTTT. This encodes CASSFGGSSTDTQYF.

The chain uses TRBV5-1 and TRBJ1-1; TRBD1 matches 9 bases. The CDR3 has 17 residues. V lost 4 bases to trimming and J lost 11 bases; unmatched junction nucleotides: 21. The V gene's germline CDR1 is SGHRS and CDR2 YFSETQ. The CDR3 DNA is TGCGCCAGCAGCCTAATGGACAGGGGTGCAAGTCGGCTTCGGGCTTTCTTT. Amino acid sequence: CASSLMDRGASRLRAFF.

This chain uses TRBV9 with TRBJ2-1; D is possibly TRBD2 (6 bases). V dropped 7 bases and J dropped 1 base, with 12 bases sitting between them. The CDR3 length is 14 residues. Germline-derived CDR1 and CDR2 are SGDLS and YYNGEE. CDR3 in amino acids: CASGIAESYNEQFF. The CDR3 DNA sequence: TGTGCCAGCGGGATAGCGGAGTCCTACAATGAGCAGTTCTTC. The full variable domain, in which reference TRBV9 and TRBJ2-1 provide the parts outside the CDR3, is DSGVTQTPKHLITATGQRVTLRCSPRSGDLSVYWYQQSLDQGLQFLIQYYNGEERAKGNILERFSAQQFPDLHSELNLSSLELGDSALYFCASGIAESYNEQFFGPGTRLTVL.

V gene TRBV29-1 combines with J gene TRBJ2-4; D tentatively fits TRBD1 or TRBD2 (5 bases each). CDR1 SQVTM and CDR2 ANQGSEA come from the germline V gene. The CDR3 is 23 amino acids. V gave up 4 bases and J gave up 2 bases, with 39 bases separating them. CDR3 in DNA: TGCAGCGTTGCCGATCGAAACGGGGCGTCAGGGCTCATGGAGTGGGATACCAAAAACATTCAGTACTTC. This translates into CSVADRNGASGLMEWDTKNIQYF. Drawing the rest from reference TRBV29-1 and TRBJ2-4, the complete variable domain is SAVISQKPSRDICQRGTSLTIQCQVDSQVTMMFWYRQQPGQSLTLIATANQGSEATYESGFVIDKFPISRPNLTFSTLTVSNMSPEDSSIYLCSVADRNGASGLMEWDTKNIQYFGAGTRLSVL.

The chain is built from TRBV15 and TRBJ1-2; D unresolved. Germline V gene sequence: CDR1 LNHNV, CDR2 YYDKDF (reference sequence). This CDR3 has 13 amino acids. V was cut by 6 bases and J by 0 bases, with 8 bases left in between. CDR3 residues: CATRGRSNYGYTF. The CDR3 bases are TGTGCCACCAGAGGCCGCTCTAACTATGGCTACACCTTC.

A note on this clone: Additional DNA sequences in this sample encode the identical CDR3. V and J are TRBV9 and TRBJ2-7, with D unclear. The CDR3 is 13 residues long. Deletions cut 0 bases from V and 3 bases from J, with 7 bases between. Germline V CDR1 and CDR2: SGDLS, YYNGEE. CDR3 in amino acids: CASSVDPSYEQYF. DNA for the CDR3: TGTGCCAGCAGCGTAGATCCCAGCTACGAGCAGTACTTC.

The chain employs TRBV5-1 and TRBJ2-5, with D perhaps being TRBD1 or TRBD2 (5 bases each). Germline CDR1 and CDR2: SGHRS and YFSETQ. The CDR3 covers 14 residues. The V gene lost 8 bases and the J gene lost 5 bases, with 19 bases spanning the gap. CDR3 sequence: CASSGTGPGETQYF. The CDR3, as DNA: TGCGCCAGTTCCGGTACGGGACCTGGGGAGACCCAGTACTTC.

A single count supports this clone. One junction end does not reproduce the germline sequence, and a read error may be involved. The rearrangement links TRBV7-9 to TRBJ2-6; 8 bases are a match to TRBD1. The CDR3 is 14 amino acids. The germline CDR1 and CDR2 sequences are SEHNR and FQNEAQ (reference sequence). The CDR3 DNA sequence: TGTGCCAGCAGCCCATGGCAGGGGGCCCACGTCCTGACTTTC. This translates into CASSPWQGAHVLTF.

The CDR3 region has the DNA TGCGCCAGCAGCTTGGAAGGGGCGAGGACTATCGGCGAGCAGTACTTC. Protein: CASSLEGARTIGEQYF. V usage is TRBV5-1 and J usage is TRBJ2-7, with D maybe TRBD2 (6 bases). The V gene's germline CDR1 is SGHRS and CDR2 YFSETQ. V shed 0 bases and J shed 6 bases, with 19 bases lying between them. The CDR3 is 16 amino acids. Drawing the rest from reference TRBV5-1 and TRBJ2-7, the complete variable domain is KAGVTQTPRYLIKTRGQQVTLSCSPISGHRSVSWYQQTPGQGLQFLFEYFSETQRNKGNFPGRFSGRQFSNSRSEMNVSTLELGDSALYLCASSLEGARTIGEQYFGPGTRLTVT.

The V call is TRBV29-1, the J call TRBJ2-1; D uncertain. Between the trimmed V and J ends, which lost 1 base and 6 bases, there was a span of 10 bases. The CDR3 sequence is 13 residues long. Germline CDR1 reads SQVTM; CDR2 reads ANQGSEA. CDR3 sequence: CSVEVGRTNEQFF. CDR3 in DNA: TGCAGCGTTGAAGTCGGGCGGACCAATGAGCAGTTCTTC.

The genes are TRBV7-9 and TRBJ2-7; D is unclear. V lost 4 bases and J lost 0, with 16 bases in between. This CDR3 region has 16 residues. The V gene's germline CDR1 is SEHNR and CDR2 FQNEAQ (reference sequence). CDR3 in amino acids: CASSSQNLFSSYEQYF. The CDR3 coding sequence is TGTGCCAGCAGCTCCCAAAATCTATTCAGCTCCTACGAGCAGTACTTC.

This clone was picked up one time. The chain recombines TRBV19 with TRBJ1-5; weak D call: TRBD1 (6 bases). The CDR3 covers 15 residues. Germline loops: CDR1 LNHDA, CDR2 SQIVND (reference sequence). The germline V and J ends were trimmed by 7 bases and 3 bases, with 16 bases remaining between them. The CDR3, as DNA: TGTGCCAGTAATGTGGGGGGCGGGCCCAATCAGCCCCAGCATTTT. Encoded protein: CASNVGGGPNQPQHF.

This clone has more than one count but fewer than ten. V is TRBV14 and J is TRBJ1-1; D ambiguous. Germline V gene data show CDR1 as SGHDN and CDR2 as FVKESK. The CDR3 length is 13 residues. V lost 1 base and J lost 3, with 6 bases in between. For the CDR3, the DNA is TGTGCCAGCAGCCAAGGCAGATACACTGAAGCTTTCTTT. Amino acid sequence: CASSQGRYTEAFF.